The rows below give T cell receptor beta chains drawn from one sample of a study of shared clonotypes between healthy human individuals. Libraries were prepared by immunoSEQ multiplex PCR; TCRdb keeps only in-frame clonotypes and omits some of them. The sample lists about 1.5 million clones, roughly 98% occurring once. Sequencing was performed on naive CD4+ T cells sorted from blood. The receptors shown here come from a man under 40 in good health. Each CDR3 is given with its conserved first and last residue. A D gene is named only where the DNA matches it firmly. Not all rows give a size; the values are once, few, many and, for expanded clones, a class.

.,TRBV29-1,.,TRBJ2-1,TGCAGCGTTGACCCCGCCTCCGATGAGCAGTTCTTC,CSVDPASDEQFF
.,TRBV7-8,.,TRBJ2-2,TGTGCCAGCAGCTTGAACAAAGCGGGACAGAGGAACACCGGGGAGCTGTTTTTT,CASSLNKAGQRNTGELFF
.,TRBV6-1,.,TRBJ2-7,TGTGCGGGAGGACGGACCTCCTACGAGCAGTACTTC,CAGGRTSYEQYF
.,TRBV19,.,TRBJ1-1,TGTGCCAGTAGTACGACACTGAACACTGAAGCTTTCTTT,CASSTTLNTEAFF
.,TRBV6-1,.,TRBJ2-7,TGTGCCAGCAGTGAACCCTTCTCCTTGACAGACTCCTACGAGCAGTACTTC,CASSEPFSLTDSYEQYF
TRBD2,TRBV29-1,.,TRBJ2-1,TGCAGCGTCGCTCAGACTAGCGGGCCTTATCTCTACAATGAGCAGTTCTTC,CSVAQTSGPYLYNEQFF
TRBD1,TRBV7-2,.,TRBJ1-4,TGTGCCAGCAGCCGACAGGGCACTAATGAAAAACTGTTTTTT,CASSRQGTNEKLFF
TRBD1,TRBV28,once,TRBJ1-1,TGTGCCAGCAGTTTTATGACAGGGGGGAACACTGAAGCTTTCTTT,CASSFMTGGNTEAFF
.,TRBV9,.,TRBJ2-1,TGTGCCAGCAGCGTGCTCACTGCGACCTACAATGAGCAGTTCTTC,CASSVLTATYNEQFF
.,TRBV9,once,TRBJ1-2,TGTGCCAGCAGCCCCGACAGGACTTATGGCTACACCTTC,CASSPDRTYGYTF
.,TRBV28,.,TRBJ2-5,TGTGCCAGCCTCCGCGATGGGTGGCAGACCCAGTACTTC,CASLRDGWQTQYF
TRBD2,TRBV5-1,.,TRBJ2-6,TGCGCCAGCGCCCTCACGCGGGGGGCTACTGGGGCCAACGTCCTGACTTTC,CASALTRGATGANVLTF
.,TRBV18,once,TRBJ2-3,TGTGCCAGCTCACCGCTGGGGTCCACAGATACGCAGTATTTT,CASSPLGSTDTQYF
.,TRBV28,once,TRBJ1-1,TGTGCCAGCAGTCCTCAGGGCCCGGGGGACACTGAAGCTTTCTTT,CASSPQGPGDTEAFF
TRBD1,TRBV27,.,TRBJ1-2,TGTGCCAGCAGTTTTCTGGTGACAGGGATTAACTATGGCTACACCTTC,CASSFLVTGINYGYTF
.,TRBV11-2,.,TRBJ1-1,TGTGCCAGCAGCTTATTGGGTCCCCTGATGGGCCCTGAAGCTTTCTTT,CASSLLGPLMGPEAFF
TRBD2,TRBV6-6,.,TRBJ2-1,TGTGCCAGCAGCTCCTTGCTAGCGGAGGCCTACAATGAGCAGTTCTTC,CASSSLLAEAYNEQFF
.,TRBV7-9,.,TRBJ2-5,TGTGCCAGCAGCCCTCTTGGGGCACAGACCCAGTACTTC,CASSPLGAQTQYF
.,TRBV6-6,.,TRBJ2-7,TGTGCCAGCAGTTATCTAGGCGTGGCCTCCTACGAGCAGTACTTC,CASSYLGVASYEQYF
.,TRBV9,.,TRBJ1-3,TGTGCCAGCAGTTCCGGAAACACCATATATTTT,CASSSGNTIYF
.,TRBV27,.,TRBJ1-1,TGTGCCAGCAGTTTGCCCGGGCCCAATACTGAAGCTTTCTTT,CASSLPGPNTEAFF
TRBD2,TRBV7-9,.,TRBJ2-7,TGTGCCAGCAGCTTCCGGCGGGAGAGCGGCGAGCAGTACTTC,CASSFRRESGEQYF
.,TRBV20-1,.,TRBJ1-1,TGCAGCCCCGCCAGAAACACTGAAGCTTTCTTT,CSPARNTEAFF
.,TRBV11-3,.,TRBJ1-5,TGTGCCAGCAGATGGCAGGGCGATCAGCCCCAGCATTTT,CASRWQGDQPQHF
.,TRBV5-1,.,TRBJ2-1,TGCGCCAGCAGCTTGGCCGGCCAAGGGGGGGGCAATGAGCAGTTCTTC,CASSLAGQGGGNEQFF
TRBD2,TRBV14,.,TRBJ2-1,TGTGCCAGCAAATTAGCGGGAGCCTACAATGAGCAGTTCTTC,CASKLAGAYNEQFF
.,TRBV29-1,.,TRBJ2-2,TGCAGCGTTGCGGACATTATCATCGGGGAGCTGTTTTTT,CSVADIIIGELFF
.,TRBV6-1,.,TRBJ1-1,TGTGCCAGCAGTGCATCCACAGGGTGGAACACTGAAGCTTTCTTT,CASSASTGWNTEAFF
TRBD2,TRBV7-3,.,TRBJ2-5,TGTGCCAGCAGCTTAGGCGGGAGATGGGGAGAGACCCAGTACTTC,CASSLGGRWGETQYF
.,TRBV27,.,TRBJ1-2,TGTGCCAGCACCTCTTTATTGGGTACATCCACCGGACTTTATGGCTACACCTTC,CASTSLLGTSTGLYGYTF
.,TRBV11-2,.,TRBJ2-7,TGTGCCAGCAGCCGAAACGGACAGATAATTCTCTACGAGCAGTACTTC,CASSRNGQIILYEQYF
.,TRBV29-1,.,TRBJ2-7,TGCAGCGTTGGGGACTCTGCTGGGGTGGCGCAGTACTTC,CSVGDSAGVAQYF
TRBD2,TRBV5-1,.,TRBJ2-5,TGCGCCAGCAGCATGACTAGCGAGGAGACCCAGTACTTC,CASSMTSEETQYF
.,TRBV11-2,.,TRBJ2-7,TGTGCCAGCAGCGCATCTTCCCAAGTCTACGAGCAGTACTTC,CASSASSQVYEQYF
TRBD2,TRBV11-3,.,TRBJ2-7,TGTGCCAGCAGCTTAGATTCTAGCGGCTTCTACGAGCAGTACTTC,CASSLDSSGFYEQYF
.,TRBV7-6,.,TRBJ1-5,TGTGCCAGCAGCTTAGCCCCGACAGGTCAGGGGCCCCAGCATTTT,CASSLAPTGQGPQHF
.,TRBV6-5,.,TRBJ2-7,TGTGCCAGCAGTCAGCAGGGAACCTACGAGCAGTACTTC,CASSQQGTYEQYF
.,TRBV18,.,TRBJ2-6,TGTGCCAGCTCACTTCGGGCACCGATCTCTGGGGCCAACGTCCTGACTTTC,CASSLRAPISGANVLTF
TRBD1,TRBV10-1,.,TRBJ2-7,TGCGCCAGCGCAGCCGTACAGGGGACCTACGAGCAGTACTTC,CASAAVQGTYEQYF
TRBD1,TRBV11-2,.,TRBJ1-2,TGTGCCAGCAGTAGACAGGGGCTCCACTATGGCTACACCTTC,CASSRQGLHYGYTF
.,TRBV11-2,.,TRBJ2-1,TGTGCCAGCAGCTTGCTTCTCGGCTCCTACAATGAGCAGTTCTTC,CASSLLLGSYNEQFF
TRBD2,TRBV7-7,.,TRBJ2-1,TGTGCTAGCAGCTTAGGGCCCCTAGCGGGAGCCCCGAATGAGCAGTTCTTC,CASSLGPLAGAPNEQFF
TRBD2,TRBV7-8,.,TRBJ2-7,TGTGCCAGCAGCTTAGTTGCGGGAGGGCCCTCCTACGAGCAGTACTTC,CASSLVAGGPSYEQYF
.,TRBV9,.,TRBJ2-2,TGTGCCAGCAGCGTAGTTGGGGTGGGCACCGGGGAGCTGTTTTTT,CASSVVGVGTGELFF
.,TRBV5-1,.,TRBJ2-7,TGCGCCAGCAGCTTGGGCCTAGCTCAGGCCGAGCAGTACTTC,CASSLGLAQAEQYF
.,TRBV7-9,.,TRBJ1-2,TGTGCCAGCAGCTTATGGGGGCGCACTGGCTACACCTTC,CASSLWGRTGYTF
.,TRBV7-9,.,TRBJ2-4,TGTGCCAGCAGCTTCCGGGAAACCGCCAAAAACATTCAGTACTTC,CASSFRETAKNIQYF
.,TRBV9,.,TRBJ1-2,TGTGCCAGCAGCGTAGGGAGGAGGGACTATGGCTACACCTTC,CASSVGRRDYGYTF
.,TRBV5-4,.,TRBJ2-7,TGTGCCAGCAGCGGGACCTCGTACGAGCAGTACTTC,CASSGTSYEQYF
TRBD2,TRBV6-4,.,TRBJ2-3,TGTGCCAGCAGTGACCGGACTAGCGGGAACTTCACAGATACGCAGTATTTT,CASSDRTSGNFTDTQYF
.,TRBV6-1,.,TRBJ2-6,TGTGCCAGCAGTGAAGTCCGCGGGACCGGGGCCAACGTCCTGACTTTC,CASSEVRGTGANVLTF
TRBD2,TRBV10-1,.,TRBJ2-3,TGCGCCAGCAGTGAAGGGACTAGCCCCCTCACAGATACGCAGTATTTT,CASSEGTSPLTDTQYF
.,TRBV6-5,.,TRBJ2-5,TGTGCCAGCAATAACCAAGAGACCCAGTACTTC,CASNNQETQYF
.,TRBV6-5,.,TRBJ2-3,TGTGCCAGCAGTTACTCCGGCAGGAGAGATACGCAGTATTTT,CASSYSGRRDTQYF
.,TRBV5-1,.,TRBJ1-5,TGCGCCAGCAGCTTGGAGGGGGGTCGGCCCCAGCATTTT,CASSLEGGRPQHF
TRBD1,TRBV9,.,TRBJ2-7,TGTGCCAGCAGCACGGACAGGTCCCACGAGCAGTACTTC,CASSTDRSHEQYF